These T cell receptor beta chains were read from a single sample in a study of blood T cell repertoires in COVID-19. The data were produced by immunoSEQ multiplex PCR, yet TCRdb's version contains in-frame clones alone and is incomplete. This table has some 70,000 clones, about nine tenths appearing once. Sequences were obtained from peripheral blood. These TCRs come from a woman aged 80 or over with active COVID-19. CDR3s include the opening cysteine and the closing phenylalanine or tryptophan. D genes are given only for firm matches. Clone size is stated in some rows and not others, as once, few, many or a class when expanded.

V gene: TRBV3-1/TRBV3-2
clone size: once
D gene: .
J gene: TRBJ2-5
CDR3 protein: CASSPTGPAGETQYF
CDR3 DNA: TGTGCCAGCAGCCCCACTGGACCCGCGGGGGAGACCCAGTACTTC

V gene: TRBV7-6
clone size: .
D gene: .
J gene: TRBJ1-5
CDR3 protein: CASSLGAGMRQPQHF
CDR3 DNA: TGTGCCAGCAGCTTAGGGGCAGGGATGCGCCAGCCCCAGCATTTT

V gene: TRBV19
clone size: .
D gene: .
J gene: TRBJ2-7
CDR3 protein: CASSMGGPYEQYF
CDR3 DNA: TGTGCCAGTAGTATGGGAGGTCCCTACGAGCAGTACTTC

V gene: TRBV7-2
clone size: once
D gene: .
J gene: TRBJ2-1
CDR3 protein: CASSLDPRYNEQFF
CDR3 DNA: TGTGCCAGCAGCTTAGACCCCAGATATAATGAGCAGTTCTTC

V gene: TRBV12-3/TRBV12-4
clone size: .
D gene: .
J gene: TRBJ2-3
CDR3 protein: CASSSQLSDTQYF
CDR3 DNA: TGTGCCAGCAGTTCCCAACTATCAGATACGCAGTATTTT

V gene: TRBV24-1
clone size: .
D gene: TRBD2
J gene: TRBJ2-1
CDR3 protein: CATSAPNRDYGNEQFF
CDR3 DNA: TGTGCCACCAGTGCCCCAAATCGGGACTACGGCAATGAGCAGTTCTTC

V gene: TRBV7-9
clone size: .
D gene: TRBD1
J gene: TRBJ2-1
CDR3 protein: CASRRTMGGTGRNEQFF
CDR3 DNA: TGTGCCAGCAGGAGAACAATGGGGGGGACAGGGAGGAATGAGCAGTTCTTC

V gene: TRBV28
clone size: .
D gene: TRBD1
J gene: TRBJ1-6
CDR3 protein: CASSAGGSSPLHF
CDR3 DNA: TGTGCCAGCAGTGCAGGGGGAAGTTCACCCCTCCACTTT

V gene: TRBV6-2/TRBV6-3
clone size: .
D gene: .
J gene: TRBJ1-1
CDR3 protein: CASSYSPGNTEAFF
CDR3 DNA: TGTGCCAGCAGTTACTCCCCGGGGAACACTGAAGCTTTCTTT

V gene: TRBV7-3
clone size: .
D gene: TRBD1
J gene: TRBJ2-2
CDR3 protein: CASSPWTGVAGELFF
CDR3 DNA: TGTGCCAGCAGCCCATGGACAGGGGTCGCCGGGGAGCTGTTTTTT

V gene: TRBV5-6
clone size: .
D gene: .
J gene: TRBJ2-3
CDR3 protein: CASSSAGWDTQYF
CDR3 DNA: TGTGCCAGCAGCTCTGCGGGGTGGGATACGCAGTATTTT

V gene: TRBV30
clone size: .
D gene: TRBD1
J gene: TRBJ1-3
CDR3 protein: CAFTGEVTIYF
CDR3 DNA: TGTGCCTTTACAGGGGAGGTCACCATATATTTT

V gene: TRBV7-2
clone size: .
D gene: TRBD1
J gene: TRBJ2-6
CDR3 protein: CASSPAQGAQSGANVLTF
CDR3 DNA: TGTGCCAGCAGCCCCGCCCAGGGGGCGCAATCTGGGGCCAACGTCCTGACTTTC

V gene: TRBV9
clone size: .
D gene: .
J gene: TRBJ2-3
CDR3 protein: CASSPRHLADTQYF
CDR3 DNA: TGTGCCAGCAGCCCAAGACATCTCGCGGATACGCAGTATTTT

V gene: TRBV6-2/TRBV6-3
clone size: .
D gene: TRBD1
J gene: TRBJ1-1
CDR3 protein: CASRQDRVGTEAFF
CDR3 DNA: TGTGCCAGCCGCCAGGACAGGGTGGGCACTGAAGCTTTCTTT

V gene: TRBV5-6
clone size: once
D gene: .
J gene: TRBJ2-2
CDR3 protein: CASSSAVGVTGELFF
CDR3 DNA: TGTGCCAGCAGCTCGGCGGTCGGGGTGACCGGGGAGCTGTTTTTT

V gene: TRBV14
clone size: .
D gene: TRBD2
J gene: TRBJ2-7
CDR3 protein: CASSQAGPGLAAYEQYF
CDR3 DNA: TGTGCCAGCAGCCAAGCGGGCCCGGGACTAGCGGCTTACGAGCAGTACTTC

V gene: TRBV19
clone size: .
D gene: .
J gene: TRBJ2-7
CDR3 protein: CASSMSSARPDYEQYF
CDR3 DNA: TGTGCCAGTAGTATGAGTTCGGCGCGGCCAGATTACGAGCAGTACTTC

V gene: TRBV5-8
clone size: .
D gene: .
J gene: TRBJ1-4
CDR3 protein: CASWDNTNEKLFF
CDR3 DNA: TGTGCCAGCTGGGACAATACTAATGAAAAACTGTTTTTT

V gene: TRBV30
clone size: .
D gene: .
J gene: TRBJ1-4
CDR3 protein: CAWRIHRDEKLFF
CDR3 DNA: TGTGCCTGGAGAATTCACAGGGATGAAAAACTGTTTTTT

V gene: TRBV12-5
clone size: .
D gene: .
J gene: TRBJ2-3
CDR3 protein: CASGWEVQDTQYF
CDR3 DNA: TGTGCTAGTGGTTGGGAGGTCCAAGATACGCAGTATTTT

V gene: TRBV7-9
clone size: .
D gene: TRBD2
J gene: TRBJ2-5
CDR3 protein: CASSLGLAVETQYF
CDR3 DNA: TGTGCCAGCAGCTTAGGGCTAGCGGTTGAGACCCAGTACTTC

V gene: TRBV12-3/TRBV12-4
clone size: .
D gene: TRBD2
J gene: TRBJ2-7
CDR3 protein: CASSPSGIEQYF
CDR3 DNA: TGTGCCAGCAGCCCCAGCGGGATCGAGCAGTACTTC

V gene: TRBV28
clone size: .
D gene: .
J gene: TRBJ1-2
CDR3 protein: CASSLSGGDYGYTF
CDR3 DNA: TGTGCCAGCAGTTTATCGGGGGGGGACTATGGCTACACCTTC

V gene: TRBV28
clone size: .
D gene: TRBD1
J gene: TRBJ1-5
CDR3 protein: CASRGQGTRDSNQPQHF
CDR3 DNA: TGTGCCAGCAGGGGACAGGGAACAAGAGATAGCAATCAGCCCCAGCATTTT

V gene: TRBV6-6
clone size: .
D gene: TRBD2
J gene: TRBJ2-1
CDR3 protein: CASMGMGLAGNEQFF
CDR3 DNA: TGTGCCAGCATGGGTATGGGACTAGCGGGTAATGAGCAGTTCTTC

V gene: TRBV3-1/TRBV3-2
clone size: .
D gene: TRBD2
J gene: TRBJ2-3
CDR3 protein: CASSLPRLAGDTWSDTQYF
CDR3 DNA: TGTGCCAGCAGCCTCCCCCGACTAGCGGGAGATACGTGGTCAGATACGCAGTATTTT

V gene: TRBV28
clone size: .
D gene: .
J gene: TRBJ2-3
CDR3 protein: CASSLQGTDTQYF
CDR3 DNA: TGTGCCAGCAGTCTACAGGGCACAGATACGCAGTATTTT

V gene: TRBV18
clone size: .
D gene: TRBD2
J gene: TRBJ2-1
CDR3 protein: CASSPAGGYNEQFF
CDR3 DNA: TGTGCCAGCTCACCGGCGGGAGGGTACAATGAGCAGTTCTTC

V gene: TRBV5-1
clone size: .
D gene: .
J gene: TRBJ2-1
CDR3 protein: CASRGTQGNEQFF
CDR3 DNA: TGCGCCAGCAGGGGCACCCAGGGTAATGAGCAGTTCTTC

V gene: TRBV30
clone size: .
D gene: TRBD1
J gene: TRBJ1-6
CDR3 protein: CAWSLRTGDSPLHF
CDR3 DNA: TGTGCCTGGAGTCTGCGGACAGGCGATTCACCCCTCCACTTT

V gene: TRBV2
clone size: .
D gene: TRBD2
J gene: TRBJ2-1
CDR3 protein: CASSTTSGRAGDEQFF
CDR3 DNA: TGTGCCAGCAGCACGACTAGCGGGAGGGCCGGGGATGAGCAGTTCTTC

V gene: TRBV4-3
clone size: .
D gene: .
J gene: TRBJ1-4
CDR3 protein: CASSQGGGFGEKLFF
CDR3 DNA: TGCGCCAGCAGCCAAGGAGGCGGGTTTGGGGAAAAACTGTTTTTT

V gene: TRBV18
clone size: .
D gene: .
J gene: TRBJ1-4
CDR3 protein: CASSPVKGLEKLFF
CDR3 DNA: TGTGCCAGCTCACCAGTGAAGGGGTTGGAGAAACTGTTTTTT

V gene: TRBV7-9
clone size: .
D gene: .
J gene: TRBJ1-4
CDR3 protein: CASSSTGLQNEKLFF
CDR3 DNA: TGTGCCAGCAGCTCTACGGGTCTCCAAAATGAAAAACTGTTTTTT

V gene: TRBV6-1
clone size: .
D gene: .
J gene: TRBJ1-5
CDR3 protein: CASSEPPGRVDPMYSNQPQHF
CDR3 DNA: TGTGCCAGCAGTGAACCCCCGGGGAGGGTAGATCCGATGTATAGCAATCAGCCCCAGCATTTT

V gene: TRBV6-2/TRBV6-3
clone size: once
D gene: TRBD2
J gene: TRBJ2-1
CDR3 protein: CASIPAGGLYNEQFF
CDR3 DNA: TGTGCCAGCATCCCAGCGGGAGGGCTCTACAATGAGCAGTTCTTC

V gene: TRBV5-8
clone size: .
D gene: TRBD2
J gene: TRBJ2-5
CDR3 protein: CASLGLAGGETQYF
CDR3 DNA: TGTGCCAGCTTGGGACTAGCGGGAGGCGAGACCCAGTACTTC

V gene: TRBV18
clone size: .
D gene: TRBD1
J gene: TRBJ2-7
CDR3 protein: CASSGQGAHEQYF
CDR3 DNA: TGTGCCAGCTCTGGACAGGGGGCCCACGAGCAGTACTTC

V gene: TRBV9
clone size: .
D gene: .
J gene: TRBJ1-6
CDR3 protein: CASSVFRSSYNSPLHF
CDR3 DNA: TGTGCCAGCAGCGTCTTCCGTAGCTCCTATAATTCACCCCTCCACTTT

V gene: TRBV6-5
clone size: .
D gene: TRBD1
J gene: TRBJ1-3
CDR3 protein: CASSNRQGSGTIYF
CDR3 DNA: TGTGCCAGCAGTAACCGACAGGGCTCGGGCACCATATATTTT

V gene: TRBV15
clone size: .
D gene: TRBD1
J gene: TRBJ2-7
CDR3 protein: CATSRGTAFSYEQYF
CDR3 DNA: TGTGCCACCAGCAGGGGGACAGCGTTCTCCTACGAGCAGTACTTC

V gene: TRBV7-6
clone size: .
D gene: TRBD2
J gene: TRBJ2-1
CDR3 protein: CASSKFTRTSDNNEQFF
CDR3 DNA: TGTGCCAGCAGCAAATTCACTAGGACTAGCGACAACAATGAGCAGTTCTTC

V gene: TRBV16
clone size: .
D gene: .
J gene: TRBJ2-7
CDR3 protein: CASSQLVGGLNYEQYF
CDR3 DNA: TGTGCCAGCAGCCAATTAGTAGGGGGTTTGAATTACGAGCAGTACTTC

V gene: TRBV4-3
clone size: .
D gene: .
J gene: TRBJ2-1
CDR3 protein: CASSQDLGFQQFF
CDR3 DNA: TGCGCCAGCAGCCAAGATCTGGGCTTCCAGCAGTTCTTC

V gene: TRBV7-2
clone size: .
D gene: TRBD2
J gene: TRBJ2-7
CDR3 protein: CASSLRGGLAGDRPYEQYF
CDR3 DNA: TGTGCCAGCAGCTTACGGGGGGGACTAGCGGGAGACAGGCCCTACGAGCAGTACTTC

V gene: TRBV7-9
clone size: .
D gene: .
J gene: TRBJ1-1
CDR3 protein: CASSFSENTEAFF
CDR3 DNA: TGTGCCAGCAGCTTTAGCGAGAACACTGAAGCTTTCTTT

V gene: TRBV28
clone size: .
D gene: .
J gene: TRBJ2-7
CDR3 protein: CASSYRSYEQYF
CDR3 DNA: TGTGCCAGCAGCTACCGCTCCTACGAGCAGTACTTC

V gene: TRBV7-9
clone size: .
D gene: .
J gene: TRBJ2-1
CDR3 protein: CASWAGSSYNEQFF
CDR3 DNA: TGTGCCAGCTGGGCGGGGAGCTCCTACAATGAGCAGTTCTTC

V gene: TRBV29-1
clone size: once
D gene: TRBD2
J gene: TRBJ2-7
CDR3 protein: CSAGGGNNEQYF
CDR3 DNA: TGCAGCGCCGGGGGAGGGAATAACGAGCAGTACTTC

V gene: TRBV4-1
clone size: once
D gene: TRBD1
J gene: TRBJ1-4
CDR3 protein: CASSQRDRGRVNEKLFF
CDR3 DNA: TGCGCCAGCAGCCAAAGGGACAGGGGGCGCGTAAATGAAAAACTGTTTTTT

V gene: TRBV18
clone size: .
D gene: .
J gene: TRBJ1-4
CDR3 protein: CASSTGQTTNEKLFF
CDR3 DNA: TGTGCCAGCTCAACTGGACAGACAACTAATGAAAAACTGTTTTTT

V gene: TRBV30
clone size: .
D gene: .
J gene: TRBJ2-5
CDR3 protein: CAWSVRGGLETQYF
CDR3 DNA: TGTGCCTGGAGTGTGCGGGGCGGATTGGAGACCCAGTACTTC

V gene: TRBV7-6
clone size: .
D gene: TRBD2
J gene: TRBJ2-7
CDR3 protein: CASSHETSGRYEQYF
CDR3 DNA: TGTGCCAGCAGCCACGAAACTAGCGGGAGATACGAGCAGTACTTC

V gene: TRBV24-1
clone size: .
D gene: .
J gene: TRBJ1-2
CDR3 protein: CATSDLRYGYTF
CDR3 DNA: TGTGCCACCAGTGACCTCCGCTATGGCTACACCTTC

V gene: TRBV4-2
clone size: .
D gene: TRBD1
J gene: TRBJ1-2
CDR3 protein: CASSQADGTGNYGYTF
CDR3 DNA: TGTGCCAGCAGCCAAGCCGACGGGACAGGGAACTATGGCTACACCTTC

V gene: TRBV11-1
clone size: .
D gene: TRBD2
J gene: TRBJ2-7
CDR3 protein: CASSVTSGTSYEQYF
CDR3 DNA: TGTGCCAGCAGCGTCACTAGCGGTACCTCCTACGAGCAGTACTTC

V gene: TRBV6-2/TRBV6-3
clone size: .
D gene: .
J gene: TRBJ2-3
CDR3 protein: CASSHTSTDTQYF
CDR3 DNA: TGTGCCAGCAGCCATACTTCCACAGATACGCAGTATTTT

V gene: TRBV11-3
clone size: once
D gene: .
J gene: TRBJ2-1
CDR3 protein: CASSPGDYNEQFF
CDR3 DNA: TGTGCCAGCAGCCCCGGGGACTACAATGAGCAGTTCTTC

V gene: TRBV5-4
clone size: .
D gene: TRBD2
J gene: TRBJ2-3
CDR3 protein: CASSHPGRTAGVTDTQYF
CDR3 DNA: TGTGCCAGCAGCCACCCTGGAAGAACAGCGGGAGTCACAGATACGCAGTATTTT